Below are 18 T cell receptor beta chains sequenced from a single sample in a study of glioma-infiltrating T cells after dendritic cell vaccination (dated by TCRdb to 2016 to 2018). Library generation was performed with the immunoSEQ multiplex PCR assay. In its TCRdb copy, this immuneACCESS table keeps in-frame sequences only and misses some clones. Where compared with another copy, unresolved V genes explain less than half of these, and the others have no known cause. This sample gives roughly 85,000 clones in total; approximately 81% of them show up just once. The ten top clones hold about 8.5% of the sample. The time point label on this specimen signifies: after dendritic cell vaccination, including at tumor progression/relapse. This specimen was blood, taken after dendritic cell vaccination. The receptors stem from a human donor with glioblastoma.

The chain uses TRBV5-1 and TRBJ2-5, with 7 bases that match TRBD2. CDR1 is SGHRS and CDR2 is YFSETQ in the germline V gene. With 3 bases clipped from V and 0 bases from J, the junction kept 8 bases outside the gene matches. The CDR3 covers 16 residues. The CDR3 nucleotides are TGCGCCAGCAGCTGGCGAAGGGCGGGGGACCAAGAGACCCAGTACTTC. This codes for CASSWRRAGDQETQYF.

The chain combines TRBV29-1 with TRBJ2-2, with D uncertain. The CDR3 runs to 14 residues. Looked up from germline, CDR1 is SQVTM and CDR2 is ANQGSEA. The V gene lost 5 bases and the J gene lost 0 bases, with 10 bases spanning the gap. The DNA for the CDR3 is TGCAGCGTTATTAAGACTGCGAACACCGGGGAGCTGTTTTTT. Protein product: CSVIKTANTGELFF.

The chain couples TRBV28 to TRBJ2-7; D unresolved. This CDR3 has 15 residues. The germline V and J ends were trimmed by 3 bases and 4 bases, with 16 bases remaining between them. Germline CDR1 and CDR2: MDHEN and SYDVKM. The CDR3 nucleotides read TGTGCCAGCAGTTTTTTCAGCCAGCGCAAATACGAGCAGTACTTC. The encoded protein is CASSFFSQRKYEQYF.

The rearrangement links TRBV13 to TRBJ2-7, with D perhaps matching TRBD1 (5 bases). V lost 6 bases to trimming and J lost 3 bases, with 15 bases between them. Germline loops: CDR1 PRHDT, CDR2 FYEKMQ (reference sequence). The length of the CDR3 is 14 residues. The CDR3 reads CASSPLGDSYEQYF. CDR3 nucleotide sequence: TGTGCCAGCAGTCCACTCGGCGACAGCTACGAGCAGTACTTC.

J is TRBJ1-4 and V is TRBV7-2, with D possibly matching TRBD1 (6 bases). Germline V gene lookup returns CDR1 SGHTA and CDR2 FQGNSA. This CDR3 is 15 amino acids long. V was shortened by 5 bases and J by 7 bases, with 17 bases between the two germline ends. The CDR3 bases are TGTGCCAGCAGCCTAAACAGGGATCAGTTTGAAAAACTGTTTTTT. The encoded protein is CASSLNRDQFEKLFF. Full variable domain (remainder filled in from reference TRBV7-2 and TRBJ1-4): GAGVSQSPSNKVTEKGKDVELRCDPISGHTALYWYRQSLGQGLEFLIYFQGNSAPDKSGLPSDRFSAERTGGSVSTLTIQRTQQEDSAVYLCASSLNRDQFEKLFFGSGTQLSVL.

This clone was detected only once. This rearrangement joins TRBV5-1 to TRBJ2-7; tentatively, D is TRBD2 (5 bases). CDR1 is SGHRS and CDR2 is YFSETQ in the germline V gene. This CDR3 has 13 residues. V gave up 5 bases and J gave up 6 bases, with 15 bases separating them. CDR3 amino acids: CASSETHGGEQYF. The CDR3 DNA sequence: TGCGCCAGCAGTGAGACTCACGGAGGCGAGCAGTACTTC.

The rearrangement uses TRBV29-1 and TRBJ1-6, with D perhaps TRBD1 (5 bases). Germline V gene data show CDR1 as SQVTM and CDR2 as ANQGSEA. Trimming pared 7 bases from V and 3 bases from J, leaving 10 bases between. The CDR3 sequence is 13 residues long. The CDR3 here is CSAARGYNSPLHF. As DNA, the CDR3 is TGCAGCGCAGCAAGGGGCTATAATTCACCCCTCCACTTT.

This chain connects TRBV19 to TRBJ2-3; D unresolved. The CDR3 spans 13 residues. V gave up 3 bases and J gave up 5 bases, with 9 bases separating them. Germline lookup yields CDR1 LNHDA and CDR2 SQIVND (reference sequence). The CDR3 DNA reads as TGTGCCAGTAGTATTATCGGGTTAGATACGCAGTATTTT. The encoded protein is CASSIIGLDTQYF.

The rearrangement uses TRBV7-3 and TRBJ2-5; 12 bases agree with TRBD2. After removal of 5 bases from V and 2 bases from J, the junction contained 6 bases not matched to a gene. There are 16 residues in the CDR3. Germline loops: CDR1 SGHTA, CDR2 FQGTGA. The CDR3 bases are TGTGCCAGCAGCCTAGGACTAGCGGGGCTACAAGAGACCCAGTACTTC. It encodes CASSLGLAGLQETQYF.

The gene calls are TRBV5-1 and TRBJ2-3; a possible D gene is TRBD2 (5 bases). The V and J ends lost 0 bases and 6 bases respectively, with 11 bases between them. The V gene's germline CDR1 is SGHRS and CDR2 YFSETQ. This CDR3 has 14 amino acids. The CDR3 is CASSLARSDDTQYF. Here the CDR3 DNA reads TGCGCCAGCAGCTTGGCCCGTAGCGATGATACGCAGTATTTT. The full variable domain, completed using reference TRBV5-1 and TRBJ2-3, is KAGVTQTPRYLIKTRGQQVTLSCSPISGHRSVSWYQQTPGQGLQFLFEYFSETQRNKGNFPGRFSGRQFSNSRSEMNVSTLELGDSALYLCASSLARSDDTQYFGPGTRLTVL.

The rearrangement links TRBV18 to TRBJ1-1; 7 bases agree with TRBD1. There are 14 residues in the CDR3. Germline-derived CDR1 and CDR2 are KGHSH and LQKENI. V was clipped by 6 bases and J by 3 bases; unmatched bases: 7. CDR3 protein: CASSRTGDYTEAFF. DNA for the CDR3: TGTGCCAGCTCGCGTACAGGGGATTACACTGAAGCTTTCTTT.

The chain couples TRBV29-1 to TRBJ1-1; 9 bases map to TRBD1. Germline values: CDR1 SQVTM, CDR2 ANQGSEA. V lost 4 bases, J lost 7 bases, and 4 bases stayed unmatched. The CDR3 has 12 residues. The CDR3 protein is CSVGQGVIEAFF. The CDR3 coding sequence is TGCAGCGTTGGACAGGGGGTTATTGAAGCTTTCTTT.

J is TRBJ1-1 and V is TRBV6-6, with 9 positions matching TRBD1. The V gene's germline CDR1 is MNHNY and CDR2 SVGAGI (reference sequence). Trimming at V came to 0 bases and at J to 4 bases, leaving 6 bases not matched to a gene. The CDR3 has 16 residues. The CDR3 sequence is CASSYSRGQGATEAFF. DNA of the CDR3: TGTGCCAGCAGTTACTCAAGGGGACAGGGAGCCACTGAAGCTTTCTTT.

The genes are TRBV7-9 and TRBJ2-7; 9 bases align to TRBD2. CDR3 length: 16 residues. The ends lost 5 bases at V and 2 bases at J; junction bases unmatched: 10. Germline CDR1 and CDR2: SEHNR and FQNEAQ (reference sequence). The CDR3 loop reads CASSRPLAGRPYEQYF. The CDR3 DNA is TGTGCCAGCAGCCGCCCCCTAGCGGGACGACCCTACGAGCAGTACTTC.

The chain uses TRBV13 and TRBJ2-1; the D gene is possibly TRBD2 (6 bases). V was shortened by 4 bases and J by 2 bases, with 15 bases between the two germline ends. From germline, CDR1 is PRHDT and CDR2 FYEKMQ (reference sequence). This CDR3 has 16 residues. The CDR3 spells CASSSNPGATYNEQFF. CDR3 DNA sequence: TGTGCCAGCAGCTCGAACCCGGGAGCTACCTACAATGAGCAGTTCTTC.

The rearrangement joins TRBV2 to TRBJ2-3; TRBD2 might be the D (5 bases). The CDR3 loop spans 13 amino acids. The V gene lost 6 bases and the J gene lost 2 bases, with 9 bases spanning the gap. Germline V gene data show CDR1 as SNHLY and CDR2 as FYNNEI. CDR3 DNA sequence: TGTGCCAGCAGGAAAGACTACACAGATACGCAGTATTTT. Its translation is CASRKDYTDTQYF.

The chain carries TRBV29-1 and TRBJ2-7, with 14 bases fitting TRBD2. The CDR3 extends over 20 amino acids. J was trimmed by 7 bases and V by 7 bases; bases with no gene match: 27. The germline V gene has CDR1 SQVTM and CDR2 ANQGSEA. CDR3 sequence reads: CSGDGLGQYGLAGGYGEQYF. CDR3 in DNA: TGCAGCGGCGACGGACTAGGACAGTATGGACTAGCGGGAGGTTACGGGGAGCAGTACTTC.

V usage is TRBV4-1 and J usage is TRBJ2-7; TRBD1 agrees at 11 bases. The CDR3 runs to 17 residues. Germline loops: CDR1 MGHRA, CDR2 YSYEKL. The V segment lost 2 bases and the J segment 4 bases; nucleotides outside the gene matches: 10. Written as DNA, the CDR3 is TGCGCCAGCAGCCAAATACCGGGGACAGGGGGAGGTTACGAGCAGTACTTC. It encodes CASSQIPGTGGGYEQYF.